The rows below give T cell receptor beta chains drawn from one sample of a study of blood T cells in healthy people across ages. TCRdb reprocessed the 5' RACE reads with MiXCR, giving one entry per CDR3 protein. The table includes some 920,000 distinct CDR3 sequences, roughly 47% detected once. Sequencing was carried out using blood. These TCRs come from a woman in her fifties or sixties in good health. Each CDR3 is given with its conserved first and last residue. Fields, in order: V gene, CDR3 length, J gene, clone size, CDR3 protein. The listing skips clone size in some rows; elsewhere it reads once, few, many or a size class.

>TRBV7-6|19|.|.
CASSLGLAGGPNGYNEQYF
>TRBV12-3/TRBV12-4|17|TRBJ1-1|.
CASSLGGHAGLNTEAFF
>TRBV6-6|13|TRBJ2-5|few
CASSYQGRETQYF
>TRBV29-1|13|TRBJ2-5|few
CSVRQGQWETQYF
>TRBV27|16|TRBJ2-7|.
CASSDLLRGGFDEQYF
>TRBV29-1|13|TRBJ2-3|.
CSVEEKGTDTQYF
>TRBV10-3|20|TRBJ1-5|few
CAISESIGDSFLDSNQPQHF
>TRBV6-2/TRBV6-3|17|TRBJ2-7|.
CASSSLAGVKRSYEQYF
>TRBV20-1|13|TRBJ2-5|.
CSAGLAGLETQYF
>TRBV5-1|16|TRBJ1-1|.
CASRKQGNAYITEAFF